This entry is about one TCR beta chain. Genomic DNA was the PCR template. Multiplex PCR with 30 forward and 13 reverse primers amplified the TCR beta CDR3. TCRdb processed the multiplex PCR reads anew with MiXCR; each CDR3 protein has one entry. The sample lists 280,000 or so distinct CDR3 sequences, approximately 50% occurring once. This entry belongs to a study of type 1 and type 2 diabetes patients. The sequence came from a man aged 18 to 35 with type 2 diabetes. The source material was peripheral blood mononuclear cells (PBMCs).

In nucleotides, the CDR3 is TGTGCCAGCAGTTTTCAGGGGTGGGTCGGGCAGTTCTTC. Encoded protein: CASSFQGWVGQFF. The V gene is TRBV12-3 or TRBV12-4, the J gene TRBJ2-5; tentative D call: TRBD1 (6 bases). The better agreement between TRBJ2-1 and the DNA end casts doubt on the J call. CDR3 length: 13 residues.